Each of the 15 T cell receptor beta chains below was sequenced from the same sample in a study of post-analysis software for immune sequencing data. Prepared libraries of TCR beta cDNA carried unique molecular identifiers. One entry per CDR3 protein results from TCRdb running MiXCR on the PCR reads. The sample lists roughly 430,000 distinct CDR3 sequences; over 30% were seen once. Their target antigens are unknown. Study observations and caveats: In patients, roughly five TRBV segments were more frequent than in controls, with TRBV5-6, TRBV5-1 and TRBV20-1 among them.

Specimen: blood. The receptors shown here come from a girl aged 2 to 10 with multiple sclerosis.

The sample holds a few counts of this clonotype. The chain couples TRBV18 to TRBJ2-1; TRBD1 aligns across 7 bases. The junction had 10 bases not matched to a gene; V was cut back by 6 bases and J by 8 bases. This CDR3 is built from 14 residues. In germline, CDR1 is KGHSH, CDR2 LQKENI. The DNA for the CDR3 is TGTGCCAGCTCGCTGGACAGGACTGGCTATGAGCAGTTCTTC. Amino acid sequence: CASSLDRTGYEQFF. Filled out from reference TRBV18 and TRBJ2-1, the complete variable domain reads NAGVMQNPRHLVRRRGQEARLRCSPMKGHSHVYWYRQLPEEGLKFMVYLQKENIIDESGMPKERFSAEFPKEGPSILRIQQVVRGDSAAYFCASSLDRTGYEQFFGPGTRLTVL.

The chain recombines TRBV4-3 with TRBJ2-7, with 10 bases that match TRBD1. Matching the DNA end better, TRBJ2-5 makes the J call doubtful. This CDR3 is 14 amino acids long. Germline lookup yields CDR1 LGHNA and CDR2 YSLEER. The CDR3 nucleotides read TGCGCCAGCAGCCTAGGGACAGGGGATGAGACCCAGTACTTC. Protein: CASSLGTGDETQYF.

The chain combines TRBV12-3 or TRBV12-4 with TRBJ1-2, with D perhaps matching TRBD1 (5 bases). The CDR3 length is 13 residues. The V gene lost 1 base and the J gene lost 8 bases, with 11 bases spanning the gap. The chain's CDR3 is CASSLVGASGYTF. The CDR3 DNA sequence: TGTGCCAGCAGTTTAGTTGGGGCGTCCGGCTACACCTTC.

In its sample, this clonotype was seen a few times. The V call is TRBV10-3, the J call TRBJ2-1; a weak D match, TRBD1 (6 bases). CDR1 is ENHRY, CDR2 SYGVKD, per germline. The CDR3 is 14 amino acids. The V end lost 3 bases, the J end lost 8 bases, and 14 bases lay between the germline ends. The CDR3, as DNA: TGTGCCATCAGTGACGGCAGGGGAGAAGATGAGCAGTTCTTC. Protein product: CAISDGRGEDEQFF.

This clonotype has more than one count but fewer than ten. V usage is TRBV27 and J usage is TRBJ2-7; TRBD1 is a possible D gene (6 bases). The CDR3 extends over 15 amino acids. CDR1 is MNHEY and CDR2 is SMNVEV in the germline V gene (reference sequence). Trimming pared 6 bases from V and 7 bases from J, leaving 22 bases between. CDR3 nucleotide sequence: TGTGCCAGCAGCTCCCGAGGGGACAACCTACGGGAGCAGTACTTC. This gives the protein CASSSRGDNLREQYF.

CDR3 bases: TGCGCCAGCAGCGACGGCCTCCACGAGCAGTACTTC. Translated: CASSDGLHEQYF. The gene calls are TRBV5-1 and TRBJ2-7, with D unresolved. Trimming cost V 4 bases and J 5 bases, with 10 bases left between them. The CDR3 extends over 12 amino acids. Germline CDR1 is SGHRS and CDR2 is YFSETQ.

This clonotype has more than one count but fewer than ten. The CDR3 bases are TGCGCCAGCAGCCATCTCCACACAGAGAACTATGGCTACACCTTC. This sequence encodes CASSHLHTENYGYTF. The chain is built from TRBV4-3 and TRBJ1-2, with no clear D. V was clipped by 3 bases and J by 2 bases, with 13 bases between them. This CDR3 has 15 amino acids. Germline V gene sequence: CDR1 LGHNA, CDR2 YSLEER.

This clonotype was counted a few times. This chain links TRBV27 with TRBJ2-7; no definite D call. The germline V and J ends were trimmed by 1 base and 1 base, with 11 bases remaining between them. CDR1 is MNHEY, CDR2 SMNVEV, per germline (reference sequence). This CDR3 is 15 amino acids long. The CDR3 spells CASSLFRVRSYEQYF. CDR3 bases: TGTGCCAGCAGTTTATTCCGGGTAAGGTCCTACGAGCAGTACTTC.

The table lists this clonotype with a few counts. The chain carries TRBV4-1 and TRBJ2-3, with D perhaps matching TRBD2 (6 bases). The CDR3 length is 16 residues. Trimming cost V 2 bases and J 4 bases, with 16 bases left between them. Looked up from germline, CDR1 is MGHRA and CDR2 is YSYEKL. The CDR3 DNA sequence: TGCGCCAGCAGCCAATGGGTTGGGGGGTCGGCAGATACGCAGTATTTT. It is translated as CASSQWVGGSADTQYF.

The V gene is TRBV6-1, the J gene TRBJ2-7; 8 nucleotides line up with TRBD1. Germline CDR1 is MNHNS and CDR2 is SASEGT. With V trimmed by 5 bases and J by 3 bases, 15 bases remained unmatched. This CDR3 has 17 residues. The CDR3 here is CASSRRQGAVLGYEQYF. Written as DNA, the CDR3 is TGTGCCAGCAGTCGAAGGCAGGGGGCGGTTCTGGGCTACGAGCAGTACTTC.

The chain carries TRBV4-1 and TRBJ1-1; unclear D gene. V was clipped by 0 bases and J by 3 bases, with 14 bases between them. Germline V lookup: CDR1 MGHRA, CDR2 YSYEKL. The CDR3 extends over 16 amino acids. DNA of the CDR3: TGCGCCAGCAGCCAAGAGATACCAAATCGGGACACTGAAGCTTTCTTT. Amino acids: CASSQEIPNRDTEAFF.

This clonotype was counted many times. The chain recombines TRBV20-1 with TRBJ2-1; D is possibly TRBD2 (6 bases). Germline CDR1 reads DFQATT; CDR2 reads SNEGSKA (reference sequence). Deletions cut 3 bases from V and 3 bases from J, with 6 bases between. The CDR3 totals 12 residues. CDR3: CSASGSYNEQFF. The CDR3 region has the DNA TGCAGTGCTAGCGGGAGCTACAATGAGCAGTTCTTC.

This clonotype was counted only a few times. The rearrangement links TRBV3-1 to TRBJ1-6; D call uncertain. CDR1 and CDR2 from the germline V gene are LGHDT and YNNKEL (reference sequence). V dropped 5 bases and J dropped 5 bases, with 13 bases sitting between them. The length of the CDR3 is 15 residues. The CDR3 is CASSRPLGNNSPLHF. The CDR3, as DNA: TGTGCCAGCAGCAGGCCTTTGGGGAATAATTCACCCCTCCACTTT.

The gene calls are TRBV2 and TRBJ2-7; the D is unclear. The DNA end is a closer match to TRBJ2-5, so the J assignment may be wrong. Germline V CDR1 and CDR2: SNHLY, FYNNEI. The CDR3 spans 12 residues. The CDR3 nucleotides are TGTGCCAGCAGCGGACCGTCGGAGACCCAGTACTTC. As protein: CASSGPSETQYF.

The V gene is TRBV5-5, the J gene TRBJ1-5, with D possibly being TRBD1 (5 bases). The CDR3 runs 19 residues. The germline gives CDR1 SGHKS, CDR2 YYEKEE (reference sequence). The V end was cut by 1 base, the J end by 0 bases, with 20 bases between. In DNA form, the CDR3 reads TGTGCCAGCAGCTTGTCAAGGGGCGGTTTCCCCTCTAGCAATCAGCCCCAGCATTTT. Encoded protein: CASSLSRGGFPSSNQPQHF.